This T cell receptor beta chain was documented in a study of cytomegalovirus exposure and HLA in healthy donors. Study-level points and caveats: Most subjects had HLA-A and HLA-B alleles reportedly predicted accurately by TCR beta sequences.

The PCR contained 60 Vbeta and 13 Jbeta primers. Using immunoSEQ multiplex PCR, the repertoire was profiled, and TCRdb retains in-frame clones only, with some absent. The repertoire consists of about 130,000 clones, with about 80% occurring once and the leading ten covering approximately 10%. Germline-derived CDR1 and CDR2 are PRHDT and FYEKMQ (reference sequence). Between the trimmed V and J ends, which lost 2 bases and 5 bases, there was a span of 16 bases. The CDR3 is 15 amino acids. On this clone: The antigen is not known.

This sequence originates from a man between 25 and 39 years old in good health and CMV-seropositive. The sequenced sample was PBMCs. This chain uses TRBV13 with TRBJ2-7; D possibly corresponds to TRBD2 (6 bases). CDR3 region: CASSLRRGPGNEQYF. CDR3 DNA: TGTGCCAGCAGCTTAAGGAGGGGCCCAGGAAACGAGCAGTACTTC.